This TCR beta chain emerged from a study of cytomegalovirus exposure and HLA in healthy donors. Amplification used 60 Vbeta primers and 13 Jbeta primers. Profiling relied on immunoSEQ multiplex PCR, and the TCRdb table lists in-frame clones only, not all of them. The sample lists around 150,000 clones, approximately 91% seen once, with about 0.51% in the top ten. The CDR3 is made up of 14 amino acids. Deletions cut 5 bases from V and 6 bases from J, with 14 bases between. The germline gives CDR1 SNHLY, CDR2 FYNNEI. Findings and limits, study-wide: Clonal expansion was found to be greater in HLA-associated TCR beta chains than in equally common others in a later analysis. Researchers reportedly found TCR beta sequences accurately predicted most subjects' HLA-A and HLA-B alleles.

Unrecorded immune exposure was likely among donors, who were nominally healthy when sampled. As for this clone: No antigen is known for it.

This clonotype was obtained from a woman between 40 and 55 years old in good health and CMV-seronegative. Sequenced input: PBMCs. The chain couples TRBV2 to TRBJ2-1; D might be TRBD2 (6 bases). CDR3 nucleotides: TGTGCCAGCAGTATGCCGGGAGTTGGCAATGAGCAGTTCTTC. Protein sequence: CASSMPGVGNEQFF.